The present T cell receptor beta chain was sequenced within a study of T cell responses to AZD1222 COVID-19 vaccine. Comments on this clone: Its cognate antigen is unknown.

The ends were cut back, 2 bases at V and 2 bases at J, with 14 bases in the middle. Germline CDR1 reads SQVTM; CDR2 reads ANQGSEA. The CDR3 consists of 15 residues. Measured with immunoSEQ multiplex PCR; TCRdb has only the in-frame clones, and not every one. The sample carries approximately 210,000 clones, around 94% recorded once. Study findings and constraints: A mostly white British donor set with more females was recruited, and clonal diversity was possibly underestimated. Repertoire sampling happened only post peak T cell response. Reportedly, nearly half the spike-specific TCRs target unmutated variant regions.

This TCR came from an adult who received the MenACWY meningococcal vaccine as a control. The chain employs TRBV29-1 and TRBJ2-3; D perhaps matches TRBD1 (6 bases). The sample was peripheral blood, taken 28 days after the second dose of the MenACWY control vaccine. The CDR3 nucleotides read TGCAGCGTTGAAAGGGGGACCATACTCACAGATACGCAGTATTTT. Translation gives CSVERGTILTDTQYF.